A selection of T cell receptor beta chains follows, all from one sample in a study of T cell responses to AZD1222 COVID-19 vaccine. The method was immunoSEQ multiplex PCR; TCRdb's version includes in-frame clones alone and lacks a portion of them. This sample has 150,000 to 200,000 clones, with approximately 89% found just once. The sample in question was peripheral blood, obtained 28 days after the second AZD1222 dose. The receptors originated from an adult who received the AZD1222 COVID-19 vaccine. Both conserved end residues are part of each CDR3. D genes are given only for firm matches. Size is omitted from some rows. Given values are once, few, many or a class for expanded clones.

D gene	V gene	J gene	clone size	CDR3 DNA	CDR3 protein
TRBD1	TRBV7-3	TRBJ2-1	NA	TGTGCCAGCAGCCTCGGGACAGGGGGCAATGAGCAGTTCTTC	CASSLGTGGNEQFF
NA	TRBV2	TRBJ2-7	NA	TGTGCCAGCAGTGAGGGTGGGCAGAGGCAGTACTTC	CASSEGGQRQYF
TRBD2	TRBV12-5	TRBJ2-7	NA	TGTGCTAGTGGTTTGGCCGGACTAGCCTACGAGCAGTACTTC	CASGLAGLAYEQYF
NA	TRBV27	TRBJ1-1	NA	TGTGCCAGCAGTTTTAGGAAGGACCTGATGAACACTGAAGCTTTCTTT	CASSFRKDLMNTEAFF
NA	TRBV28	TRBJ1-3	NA	TGTGCCAGCAGTTTCCCGGGGGGGGCTGGAAACACCATATATTTT	CASSFPGGAGNTIYF
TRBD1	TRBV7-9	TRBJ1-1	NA	TGTGCCAGCAGCGCTCGCGACAGGGTCAACACTGAAGCTTTCTTT	CASSARDRVNTEAFF
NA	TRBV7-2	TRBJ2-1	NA	TGTGCCAGCAGCTTAGGGGCTAGCCGAAATGAGCAGTTCTTC	CASSLGASRNEQFF
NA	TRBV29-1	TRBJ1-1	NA	TGCAGCGTTGAGGCGGGAGTTCGAATGAACACTGAAGCTTTCTTT	CSVEAGVRMNTEAFF
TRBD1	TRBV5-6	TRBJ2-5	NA	TGTGCCAGCAGCTTGATTCGACAGGGGTGGGAGACCCAGTACTTC	CASSLIRQGWETQYF
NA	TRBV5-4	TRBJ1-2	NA	TGTGCCAGCAGCCCAGGGGCGGCGGTCTATGGCTACACCTTC	CASSPGAAVYGYTF
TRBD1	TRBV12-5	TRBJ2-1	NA	TGTGCTAGTGGACCCGGACAGGGGCCCTACAATGAGCAGTTCTTC	CASGPGQGPYNEQFF
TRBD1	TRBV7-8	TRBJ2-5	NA	TGTGCCAGCAGCTTCACGTCCGGGACAGGGAAAGAGACCCAGTACTTC	CASSFTSGTGKETQYF
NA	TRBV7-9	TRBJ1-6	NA	TGTGCCAGCAGTTTCGCGGCCAATTCACCCCTCCACTTT	CASSFAANSPLHF
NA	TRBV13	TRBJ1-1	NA	TGTGCCAGCAGCTTCGAAGCAGGAGTTAACACTGAAGCTTTCTTT	CASSFEAGVNTEAFF
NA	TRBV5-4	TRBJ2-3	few	TGTGCCAGCAGCCGGCCCAGACAGGGACTCGGCACAGATACGCAGTATTTT	CASSRPRQGLGTDTQYF
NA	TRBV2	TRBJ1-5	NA	TGTGCCAGCAGCGATACCGGACGGGACAATCAGCCCCAGCATTTT	CASSDTGRDNQPQHF
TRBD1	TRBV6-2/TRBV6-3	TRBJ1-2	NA	TGTGCCAGCAGTATGAGGACAGGGGTACCTAACTATGGCTACACCTTC	CASSMRTGVPNYGYTF
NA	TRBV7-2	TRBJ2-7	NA	TGTGCCAGCACCCTATTCGGGCGCGCAAAGAACTCCTACGAGCAGTACTTC	CASTLFGRAKNSYEQYF
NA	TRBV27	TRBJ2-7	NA	TGTGCCAGCAAAACAGGGCACTACGAGCAGTACTTC	CASKTGHYEQYF
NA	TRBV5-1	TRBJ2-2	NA	TGCGCCAGCAGCTGGCGGGCGGGAAGAATCACCGGGGAGCTGTTTTTT	CASSWRAGRITGELFF
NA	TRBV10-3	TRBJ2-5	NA	TGTGCCATCAGTTTAGGGGGGTTTTCTGAGACCCAGTACTTC	CAISLGGFSETQYF
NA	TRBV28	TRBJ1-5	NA	TGTGCCAGCGGGGATCAGCCCCAGCATTTT	CASGDQPQHF
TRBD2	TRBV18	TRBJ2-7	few	TGTGCCAGCTCACCACTTGCTCTCATCAACACAAGGACTAGCGGGGGGGCGGTCGAGCAGTACTTC	CASSPLALINTRTSGGAVEQYF
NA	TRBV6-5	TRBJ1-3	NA	TGTGCCAGCAGTTCGGGCCTCGAGAGCTCTGGAAACACCATATATTTT	CASSSGLESSGNTIYF
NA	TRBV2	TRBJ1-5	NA	TGTGCCAGCTTCCGGGAACGGGATAGCAATCAGCCCCAGCATTTT	CASFRERDSNQPQHF
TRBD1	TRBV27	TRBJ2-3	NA	TGTGCCAGCAGTTTAGCAGACAGGGCGAGGACGCAGTATTTT	CASSLADRARTQYF
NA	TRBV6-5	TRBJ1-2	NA	TGTGCCAGCGGCCCCGGCGAAGCAGGCGGCTATGGCTACACCTTC	CASGPGEAGGYGYTF
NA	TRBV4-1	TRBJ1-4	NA	TGCGCCAGCAGCCAAGGTGCTACGGAGGGGGAAAAACTGTTTTTT	CASSQGATEGEKLFF
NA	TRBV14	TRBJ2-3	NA	TGTGCCAGCAGCCAAAACTTCCGGGAGTGGGACACAGATACGCAGTATTTT	CASSQNFREWDTDTQYF
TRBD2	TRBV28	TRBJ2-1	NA	TGTGCCAGCGGCGGGAGCTCCTACAATGAGCAGTTCTTC	CASGGSSYNEQFF
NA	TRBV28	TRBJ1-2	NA	TGTGCCAGCAGTTTAGGACGTACCTATGGCTACACCTTC	CASSLGRTYGYTF